The 10 T cell receptor beta chains below all came from one sample that was sequenced in a study of blood T cell repertoires in COVID-19. TCRdb keeps only in-frame clones here, not all; method: immunoSEQ multiplex PCR. The sample has 150,000 to 200,000 clones; about 90% are singletons. The sequencing input was peripheral blood. These receptors were collected from a man between 60 and 75 years old with active or convalescent COVID-19.

The V gene is TRBV11-2, the J gene TRBJ1-3; 10 bases are a match to TRBD1. Trimming cost V 5 bases and J 4 bases; bases outside gene matches: 8. The CDR3 loop spans 16 amino acids. CDR1 is SGHAT, CDR2 FQNNGV, per germline. For the CDR3, the DNA is TGTGCCAGCAGCCCGGGCCGGACAGGGGGAGGAAACACCATATATTTT. Protein product: CASSPGRTGGGNTIYF. Combining the CDR3 with reference TRBV11-2 and TRBJ1-3 gives the whole variable domain EAGVAQSPRYKIIEKRQSVAFWCNPISGHATLYWYQQILGQGPKLLIQFQNNGVVDDSQLPKDRFSAERLKGVDSTLKIQPAKLEDSAVYLCASSPGRTGGGNTIYFGEGSWLTVV.

The CDR3 DNA reads as TGTGCCAGCAGTGAAAGTGCAGGGGGATTCACAGATACGCAGTATTTT. As protein: CASSESAGGFTDTQYF. The chain has TRBV6-1 and TRBJ2-3, with 7 bases fitting TRBD1. V lost 2 bases, J lost 2 bases, and 7 bases stayed unmatched. Germline V gene data show CDR1 as MNHNS and CDR2 as SASEGT. The CDR3 is 16 residues long.

The chain has TRBV5-6 and TRBJ2-5; tentatively, D is TRBD1 (6 bases). Germline V gene sequence: CDR1 SGHDT, CDR2 YYEEEE. Between the trimmed V and J ends, which lost 0 bases and 4 bases, there was a span of 16 bases. The length of the CDR3 is 16 residues. CDR3 amino acids: CASSLEGHPKRETQYF. As DNA, the CDR3 is TGTGCCAGCAGCTTGGAGGGACACCCTAAGCGAGAGACCCAGTACTTC.

This chain links TRBV19 with TRBJ2-7, with TRBD1 identical over 10 bases. This CDR3 spans 14 amino acids. Per germline, CDR1 LNHDA and CDR2 SQIVND (reference sequence). V shed 5 bases and J 2 bases; nucleotides not matched to a gene: 3. CDR3 sequence: CASSFGTGAYEQYF. CDR3 bases: TGTGCCAGTAGTTTCGGGACAGGGGCCTACGAGCAGTACTTC.

The genes are TRBV7-9 and TRBJ2-7; 9 bases match TRBD2. V was pared by 3 bases and J by 7 bases, with 16 bases of the junction left unmatched. The CDR3 contains 17 residues. Germline V gives CDR1 SEHNR, CDR2 FQNEAQ (reference sequence). CDR3 protein: CASSFPASKGGGVEQYF. CDR3 coding DNA: TGTGCCAGCAGCTTCCCAGCTTCTAAGGGCGGGGGGGTTGAGCAGTACTTC.

There are a few counts of this clone. J is TRBJ2-2 and V is TRBV7-9; perhaps TRBD2 as D (5 bases). The CDR3 has 17 residues. The V end was cut by 8 bases, the J end by 6 bases, with 25 bases between. Germline-derived CDR1 and CDR2 are SEHNR and FQNEAQ (reference sequence). CDR3 DNA: TGTGCCAGCGCCTCGCCTTATCCCCTTCAGCGGTCCGGGGAGCTGTTTTTT. It codes for CASASPYPLQRSGELFF.

The chain is built from TRBV4-1 and TRBJ1-6; 9 bases are shared with TRBD1. This CDR3 region has 16 residues. From germline, CDR1 is MGHRA and CDR2 YSYEKL. The ends lost 4 bases at V and 5 bases at J; junction bases unmatched: 6. The CDR3 DNA reads TGCGCCAGCAGCCTGGGGTGGACAGGGGATAATTCACCCCTCCACTTT. Translated: CASSLGWTGDNSPLHF.

This clone is a singleton in its sample. V and J are TRBV27 and TRBJ2-5, with TRBD2 matching over 12 bases. Germline V lookup: CDR1 MNHEY, CDR2 SMNVEV (reference sequence). This CDR3 is 17 amino acids long. V was pared by 2 bases and J by 4 bases, with 8 bases of the junction left unmatched. CDR3 in DNA: TGTGCCAGCAGTTTAAGGGCTAGCGGGGGGGCCAGAGAGACCCAGTACTTC. Protein product: CASSLRASGGARETQYF.

The chain has TRBV5-1 and TRBJ1-2, with D unresolved. This CDR3 spans 15 amino acids. V was cut by 9 bases and J by 6 bases, with 24 bases left in between. Germline lookup yields CDR1 SGHRS and CDR2 YFSETQ. CDR3 sequence (DNA): TGCGCCACCTCATATGCGCGAGGAACCCTCGATGGCTACACCTTC. Translation: CATSYARGTLDGYTF.

The chain recombines TRBV2 with TRBJ1-6, with 7 bases identical to TRBD1. Germline assignment: CDR1 SNHLY and CDR2 FYNNEI. V shed 2 bases, J shed 0 bases, and the junction held 1 base outside the gene matches. The CDR3 contains 16 residues. The CDR3 sequence is CASSERDSSYNSPLHF. CDR3 sequence (DNA): TGTGCCAGCAGTGAACGGGACAGCTCCTATAATTCACCCCTCCACTTT.